The subject of this entry is one T cell receptor beta chain. In the original processing: Amplified reference gene primers provided the basis for estimating nucleated cell counts. The assay was immunoSEQ multiplex PCR, and TCRdb's table has in-frame clones only and misses some. For V, J and clone size, that table is used; D and trimming come from the DNA. Among 150,000 to 200,000 clones listed, approximately 88% were seen once. The sample belongs to a study of blood T cell repertoires in COVID-19. V gave up 0 bases and J gave up 0 bases, with 9 bases separating them. The germline V gene has CDR1 SGHAT and CDR2 FQNNGV. CDR3 length equals 15 residues.

The rearrangement joins TRBV11-2 to TRBJ2-7, with D possibly being TRBD1 (6 bases). This receptor was identified in a woman older than 75 with active or convalescent COVID-19. The sample comprised peripheral blood. The CDR3 DNA sequence: TGTGCCAGCAGCTTAGACGACAGGTACTCCTACGAGCAGTACTTC. Its protein is CASSLDDRYSYEQYF.